The present T cell receptor beta chain was sequenced within a study of CXCR4 blockade with PD-1 therapy in pancreatic cancer (dated by TCRdb to the late 2010s). In terms of the full investigation: The study analyzed resected pancreatic ductal adenocarcinoma using multiplex immunohistochemistry and TCRbeta immunosequencing, along with ex vivo slice culture to test PD-1 and CXCR4 blockade. Two geographically distinct regions were TCR-sequenced from each of roughly six tumors to assess intratumoral heterogeneity.

Study-wide findings and limitations: A strong correlation was found between amino acid clone frequency and the number of distinct nucleotide rearrangements encoding each amino acid clone, suggesting convergent selection by common tumor antigens. Because only TCRbeta chains were sequenced, true antigen-specificity overlap among the convergent dominant clones remained unconfirmed, awaiting paired alpha-beta single-cell sequencing. Tumors showed clonal expansion, with mean productive clonality about 0.14 versus 0.054 in healthy blood, but clonality did not correlate with survival.

Using the immunoSEQ Assay at Adaptive Biotechnologies, the researchers immunosequenced TCRbeta CDR3 regions from the extracted DNA. The study's own analysis went as follows. To measure the absolute abundance of each unique TCRbeta CDR3, the sequences were collapsed and filtered. Clonality, calculated using only productive in-frame rearrangements, was defined as 1 minus Pielou's evenness. Regional overlap was measured by following the top 100 nucleotide rearrangements across paired samples, and the Morisita index was used to compare paired samples with unrelated samples. Convergence of nucleotide rearrangements onto identical amino acid sequences was assessed with the immunoSEQ Rearrangement Details tool. The source is immuneACCESS, and TCRdb retained only in-frame sequences with V and J called. Part of the clones is not carried over; for the studies checked, unresolved V genes explain less than half of this, and the remainder is unexplained. The D gene and trimming were derived from the DNA, and the V and J assignments and clone size from that table. The sample includes over 4,500 clones, with 50% to 65% observed a single time. The biggest ten clones account for roughly an eighth of the sample.

The archived tumor blocks were obtained from patients to whom no neoadjuvant therapy had been administered before resection. The preserved-tissue arm of the study used roughly 30 surgical resection samples from around 26 previously untreated pancreatic ductal adenocarcinoma patients. For the resection arm, ten 5-micron curls of FFPE tumor adjacent to the multiplex immunohistochemistry slide were used for DNA extraction. Concerning this clone: What antigen it recognizes has not been identified. It has no much larger one-base neighbor in the sample; base qualities were not kept.

V loses 7 bases, J loses 5 bases, and the germline ends lie 10 bases apart. The CDR3 numbers 12 residues from cysteine through phenylalanine. Here the CDR3 DNA is all that survives: 36 bases in frame from base 1. From the germline V gene, CDR1 is MNHGY and CDR2 is SAAAGT. The sample comprised tumor tissue. The V gene is TRBV6-8 and the J gene is TRBJ2-3; the D gene cannot be named for sure. This sequence was found in a human donor with pancreatic ductal adenocarcinoma. The nucleotides read TGTGCCAGCATCCCGAGGCAAGATACGCAGTATTTT. The encoded protein is CASIPRQDTQYF.